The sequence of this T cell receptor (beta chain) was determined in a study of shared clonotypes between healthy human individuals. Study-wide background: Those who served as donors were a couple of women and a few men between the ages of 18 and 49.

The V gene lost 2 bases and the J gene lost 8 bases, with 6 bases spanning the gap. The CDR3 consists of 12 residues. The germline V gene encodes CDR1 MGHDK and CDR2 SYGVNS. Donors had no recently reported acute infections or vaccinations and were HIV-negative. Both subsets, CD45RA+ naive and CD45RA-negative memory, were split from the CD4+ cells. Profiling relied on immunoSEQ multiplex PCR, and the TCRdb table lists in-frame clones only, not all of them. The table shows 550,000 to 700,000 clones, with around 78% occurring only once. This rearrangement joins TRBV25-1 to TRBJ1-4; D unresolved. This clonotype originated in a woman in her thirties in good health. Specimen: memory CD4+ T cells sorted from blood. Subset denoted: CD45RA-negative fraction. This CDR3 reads CASSEMEEKLFF. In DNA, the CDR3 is TGTGCCAGCAGTGAAATGGAAGAAAAACTGTTTTTT.